The 27 T cell receptor beta chains presented below share a single source sample, sequenced in a study of T cells after yellow fever vaccination. TCRdb re-called the 5' RACE reads with MiXCR, one entry per CDR3 protein. This sample carries 450,000 to 650,000 distinct CDR3 sequences, approximately 15% of them seen once, and the ten largest clones take roughly 13%. This specimen was PBMCs, taken on the day of the yellow fever booster vaccination. All receptors derive from a man aged 30 to 39 who received the YFV17D yellow fever vaccine.

The J gene is TRBJ1-6, the V gene TRBV20-1; tentative D call: TRBD1 (5 bases). Germline V lookup: CDR1 DFQATT, CDR2 SNEGSKA (reference sequence). The CDR3 runs 14 residues. The CDR3 region has the DNA TGCAGCGCCAGGGAGAGCTCCTATAATTCACCCCTCCACTTT. Protein sequence: CSARESSYNSPLHF.

This clonotype has just a few counts. This rearrangement joins TRBV7-2 to TRBJ2-3, with TRBD2 as a possible D gene (5 bases). The germline V and J ends were trimmed by 5 bases and 6 bases, with 18 bases remaining between them. From germline, CDR1 is SGHTA and CDR2 FQGNSA. The CDR3 covers 15 residues. The CDR3 DNA reads TGTGCCAGCAGCCGGTCCTGGCGGGCTAAGGATACGCAGTATTTT. Its translation is CASSRSWRAKDTQYF.

The sample holds a few counts of this clonotype. V gene TRBV28 combines with J gene TRBJ2-3; 7 nucleotides agree with TRBD2. The ends lost 5 bases at V and 8 bases at J; junction bases unmatched: 16. CDR1 and CDR2 from the germline V gene are MDHEN and SYDVKM. This CDR3 has 16 residues. CDR3 nucleotides: TGTGCCAGCAGTGGAGGGGCGGGAGTGCGGTATCTTACGCAGTATTTT. Translated: CASSGGAGVRYLTQYF.

This clonotype was found a few times. The chain carries TRBV7-2 and TRBJ1-1; D is perhaps TRBD1 (6 bases). From germline, CDR1 is SGHTA and CDR2 FQGNSA. V lost 6 bases and J 5 bases, leaving 22 bases between the germline ends. This CDR3 spans 16 amino acids. This CDR3 reads CASSQSIRAGDTEAFF. CDR3 bases: TGTGCCAGCAGTCAATCGATTAGGGCAGGGGATACTGAAGCTTTCTTT.

The chain employs TRBV5-1 and TRBJ2-1; D possibly uses TRBD1 or TRBD2 (5 bases each). The V gene's germline CDR1 is SGHRS and CDR2 YFSETQ. There are 12 residues in the CDR3. With 0 bases removed from V and 10 bases from J, the gap between germline ends came to 8 bases. CDR3 loop: CASSLDWGEQFF. The DNA for the CDR3 is TGCGCCAGCAGCTTGGATTGGGGGGAGCAGTTCTTC. The full variable domain, rest sourced from reference TRBV5-1 and TRBJ2-1, is KAGVTQTPRYLIKTRGQQVTLSCSPISGHRSVSWYQQTPGQGLQFLFEYFSETQRNKGNFPGRFSGRQFSNSRSEMNVSTLELGDSALYLCASSLDWGEQFFGPGTRLTVL.

This clonotype was seen only a few times. V gene TRBV6-6 combines with J gene TRBJ1-3, with 12 bases lining up with TRBD1. This CDR3 has 13 residues. Trimming removed 10 bases from V and 7 bases from J; junction bases left unmatched: 5. CDR1 is MNHNY, CDR2 SVGAGI, per germline (reference sequence). CDR3 nucleotides: TGTGCCACCGCCGGGACAGGGGGCAACACCATATATTTT. Translation: CATAGTGGNTIYF.

This clonotype was seen only a few times. The chain couples TRBV7-2 to TRBJ2-3; D gene unclear. Per germline, CDR1 SGHTA and CDR2 FQGNSA. V lost 5 bases to trimming and J lost 10 bases, with 13 bases between them. The CDR3 covers 12 residues. The CDR3 reads CASSLSSPAQYF. As DNA, the CDR3 is TGTGCCAGCAGCCTAAGTTCGCCCGCGCAGTATTTT. Full variable domain (rest looked up from reference TRBV7-2 and TRBJ2-3): GAGVSQSPSNKVTEKGKDVELRCDPISGHTALYWYRQSLGQGLEFLIYFQGNSAPDKSGLPSDRFSAERTGGSVSTLTIQRTQQEDSAVYLCASSLSSPAQYFGPGTRLTVL.

This clonotype was picked up a small number of times. The chain carries TRBV12-3 or TRBV12-4 and TRBJ1-2; 12 bases align to TRBD1. Losses at the gene ends were 3 bases for V and 3 bases for J; bases not matched to a gene: 2. The CDR3 contains 15 residues. As DNA, the CDR3 is TGTGCCAGCAGTTTGGGACAGGGGGCTGACTATGGCTACACCTTC. Its protein product is CASSLGQGADYGYTF.

V is TRBV30 and J is TRBJ1-3; TRBD1 is a possible D gene (5 bases). The germline CDR1 and CDR2 sequences are GTSNPN and SVGIG (reference sequence). Between the trimmed V and J ends, which lost 4 bases and 4 bases, there was a span of 14 bases. The CDR3 has 14 residues. CDR3: CAWTGTLNGNTIYF. As DNA, the CDR3 is TGTGCCTGGACCGGGACCCTCAACGGAAACACCATATATTTT. Drawing the rest from reference TRBV30 and TRBJ1-3, the complete variable domain is SQTIHQWPATLVQPVGSPLSLECTVEGTSNPNLYWYRQAAGRGLQLLFYSVGIGQISSEVPQNLSASRPQDRQFILSSKKLLLSDSGFYLCAWTGTLNGNTIYFGEGSWLTVV.

V gene TRBV4-1 combines with J gene TRBJ2-7; D could derive from TRBD1 or TRBD2 (5 bases each). Trimming took off 1 base at V and 3 bases at J, with 13 bases between the two ends. This CDR3 is built from 15 residues. The germline gives CDR1 MGHRA, CDR2 YSYEKL. The CDR3: CASSQVVGPGYEQYF. For the CDR3, the DNA is TGCGCCAGCAGCCAAGTAGTGGGACCGGGCTACGAGCAGTACTTC.

This clonotype was observed a few times. The genes are TRBV7-2 and TRBJ2-2; D possibly uses TRBD1 or TRBD2 (5 bases each). Trimming stripped 7 bases from V and 3 bases from J, with 18 bases between. The germline gives CDR1 SGHTA, CDR2 FQGNSA. This CDR3 has 16 amino acids. For the CDR3, the DNA is TGTGCCAGCAACCAGAGGGGCAGGGACCACACCGGGGAGCTGTTTTTT. Amino acids: CASNQRGRDHTGELFF.

V is TRBV9 and J is TRBJ2-3, with 7 bases fitting TRBD1. The J segment lost 2 bases and the V segment lost 0 bases, leaving 3 bases of the junction unmatched. This CDR3 has 15 residues. CDR1 and CDR2 (germline): SGDLS, YYNGEE. Here the CDR3 reads CASSVVGQDTDTQYF. The CDR3 DNA reads as TGTGCCAGCAGCGTAGTAGGACAGGACACAGATACGCAGTATTTT.

The rearrangement links TRBV29-1 to TRBJ1-2, with 7 bases identical to TRBD1. The CDR3 totals 13 residues. Germline values: CDR1 SQVTM, CDR2 ANQGSEA. V shed 7 bases and J 0 bases; nucleotides not matched to a gene: 5. CDR3 amino acids: CSARDSPNYGYTF. The CDR3, as DNA: TGCAGCGCCCGGGACAGCCCTAACTATGGCTACACCTTC.

This clonotype was counted only a few times. V and J are TRBV6-2 or TRBV6-3 and TRBJ2-1; 7 positions match TRBD2. The CDR3 extends over 15 amino acids. The V and J ends lost 0 bases and 4 bases, in that order; junction bases with no gene match: 3. Germline V lookup: CDR1 MNHEY, CDR2 SVGEGT. CDR3 coding DNA: TGTGCCAGCAGTTACTCGACGGGAGGATACAATGAGCAGTTCTTC. It is translated as CASSYSTGGYNEQFF.

The genes are TRBV25-1 and TRBJ2-1; weak D call: TRBD2 (6 bases). The CDR3 loop spans 13 amino acids. V shed 8 bases and J shed 9 bases, with 17 bases lying between them. Germline values: CDR1 MGHDK, CDR2 SYGVNS. The CDR3 loop is CASRVGEGGEQFF. In nucleotides, the CDR3 is TGTGCCAGCCGTGTGGGCGAGGGAGGTGAGCAGTTCTTC.

The J gene is TRBJ2-1, the V gene TRBV5-5; TRBD1 agrees at 10 bases. This CDR3 is built from 16 residues. CDR1 is SGHKS, CDR2 YYEKEE, per germline (reference sequence). The junction had 7 bases not matched to a gene; V was cut back by 0 bases and J by 7 bases. The CDR3 region is CASSLGVGQGFNEQFF. The CDR3 nucleotides are TGTGCCAGCAGCTTGGGTGTGGGACAGGGGTTTAATGAGCAGTTCTTC. Supplemented by reference TRBV5-5 and TRBJ2-1, the full variable domain reads DAGVTQSPTHLIKTRGQQVTLRCSPISGHKSVSWYQQVLGQGPQFIFQYYEKEERGRGNFPDRFSARQFPNYSSELNVNALLLGDSALYLCASSLGVGQGFNEQFFGPGTRLTVL.

The CDR3 protein is CSASSGLRAYEQYF. The DNA for the CDR3 is TGCAGTGCTAGTTCAGGGCTCAGAGCCTACGAGCAGTACTTC. The chain employs TRBV20-1 and TRBJ2-7; TRBD1 is a possible D gene (5 bases). The CDR3 contains 14 residues. The V end was cut by 3 bases, the J end by 2 bases, with 14 bases between. Per germline, CDR1 DFQATT and CDR2 SNEGSKA (reference sequence).

This clonotype was seen repeatedly, ten times or more. CDR3 region: CSARDWISYEQYF. The CDR3, as DNA: TGCAGTGCTAGAGACTGGATCTCCTACGAGCAGTACTTC. The genes are TRBV20-1 and TRBJ2-7; D uncertain. Germline values: CDR1 DFQATT, CDR2 SNEGSKA (reference sequence). Trimming stripped 0 bases from V and 0 bases from J, with 6 bases between. The CDR3 contains 13 residues.

This clonotype was picked up one time. A junction boundary mismatches the germline segment, possibly from a read error. The J gene is TRBJ2-1, the V gene TRBV20-1; TRBD2 agrees at 7 bases. Germline loops: CDR1 DFQATT, CDR2 SNEGSKA (reference sequence). CDR3 length equals 16 residues. Here the CDR3 DNA reads TGCTGTGCTTGGGGGGGGGTATCAGTAAACTACAATGAGCAGTTCTTC. Amino acids: CCAWGGVSVNYNEQFF.

The chain is built from TRBV6-2 or TRBV6-3 and TRBJ2-7; the D gene is possibly TRBD1 (6 bases). The V end lost 0 bases, the J end lost 5 bases, and 14 bases lay between the germline ends. CDR1 and CDR2 from the germline V gene are MNHEY and SVGEGT. The CDR3 has 15 amino acids. CDR3 in amino acids: CASSYSPTGSHEQYF. In DNA, the CDR3 is TGTGCCAGCAGTTACTCCCCGACAGGTTCCCACGAGCAGTACTTC.

This chain connects TRBV4-3 to TRBJ2-3, with D tentatively TRBD1 (6 bases). The ends were cut back, 3 bases at V and 0 bases at J, with 13 bases in the middle. This CDR3 is 16 amino acids long. Germline V gene data show CDR1 as LGHNA and CDR2 as YSLEER. The chain's CDR3 is CASSHITGPSTDTQYF. CDR3 DNA sequence: TGCGCCAGCAGCCATATTACAGGGCCTAGCACAGATACGCAGTATTTT.

The rearrangement uses TRBV4-3 and TRBJ2-2, with 7 nucleotides matching TRBD1. Per the germline V gene, CDR1 is LGHNA and CDR2 is YSLEER. V lost 2 bases and J lost 0; bases outside the gene matches: 9. The CDR3 consists of 18 residues. For the CDR3, the DNA is TGCGCCAGCAGCCAATACCCCAGGACAGGAGCGAACACCGGGGAGCTGTTTTTT. It is translated as CASSQYPRTGANTGELFF.

This clonotype was found a few times. This rearrangement joins TRBV29-1 to TRBJ2-1, with D possibly matching TRBD1 (6 bases). Germline V gene sequence: CDR1 SQVTM, CDR2 ANQGSEA. V lost 6 bases to trimming and J lost 3 bases, with 18 bases between them. The CDR3 has 15 amino acids. CDR3 region: CSVENRVSVYNEQFF. CDR3 in DNA: TGCAGCGTAGAAAACAGGGTGTCGGTCTACAATGAGCAGTTCTTC.

In this sample, this clonotype turned up many times. The rearrangement links TRBV11-2 to TRBJ2-3, with D unresolved. This CDR3 has 12 residues. The germline V gene has CDR1 SGHAT and CDR2 FQNNGV. Trimming removed 5 bases from V and 8 bases from J, with 11 bases in between. The chain's CDR3 is CASSRPSGTQYF. In DNA form, the CDR3 reads TGTGCCAGCAGCCGCCCCTCGGGTACGCAGTATTTT.

This clonotype was counted between two and nine times. The chain combines TRBV18 with TRBJ2-6; 8 nucleotides agree with TRBD1. The V gene's germline CDR1 is KGHSH and CDR2 LQKENI. J was trimmed by 1 base and V by 2 bases; bases with no gene match: 7. The CDR3 loop spans 18 amino acids. Here the CDR3 DNA reads TGTGCCAGCTCACCAGTCGCCAGGGGGCTGTCTGGGGCCAACGTCCTGACTTTC. Residues: CASSPVARGLSGANVLTF. The whole variable domain, remainder taken from reference TRBV18 and TRBJ2-6, is NAGVMQNPRHLVRRRGQEARLRCSPMKGHSHVYWYRQLPEEGLKFMVYLQKENIIDESGMPKERFSAEFPKEGPSILRIQQVVRGDSAAYFCASSPVARGLSGANVLTFGAGSRLTVL.

This clonotype occurred a few times. This chain uses TRBV5-1 with TRBJ2-3; 9 nucleotides match TRBD2. The junction had 9 bases not matched to a gene; V was cut back by 2 bases and J by 5 bases. The CDR3 runs 16 residues. In germline, CDR1 is SGHRS, CDR2 YFSETQ. The CDR3 sequence is CASSFGWREGRDTQYF. For the CDR3, the DNA is TGCGCCAGCAGCTTCGGGTGGCGGGAGGGCCGAGATACGCAGTATTTT.

This clonotype was picked up a small number of times. The chain uses TRBV9 and TRBJ2-7; 10 bases are a match to TRBD2. The V gene end was trimmed by 0 bases and the J gene end by 2 bases; junction bases not matched to a gene: 5. The CDR3 runs to 16 residues. From germline, CDR1 is SGDLS and CDR2 YYNGEE. CDR3 in amino acids: CASSVAALAGPYEQYF. The CDR3 DNA follows: TGTGCCAGCAGCGTAGCCGCACTAGCGGGACCCTACGAGCAGTACTTC.